The rows below give T cell receptor beta chains drawn from one sample of a study of pediatric ulcerative colitis. Generated by immunoSEQ multiplex PCR, the TCRdb table keeps only in-frame clones and is missing some. The table records some 60,000 clones, 77% of them present only once. The source material was blood. Receptor source: a boy between 10 and 17 years old with moderate ulcerative colitis. Each CDR3 is given with its conserved first and last residue. Fields, in order: CDR3 length, V gene, J gene, CDR3 protein.

>14|TRBV11-1|TRBJ2-1
CASGGDSSYNEQFF
>15|TRBV7-2|TRBJ1-2
CASSQGAGGIYGYTF
>13|TRBV5-1|TRBJ2-1
CASSPVLPNEQFF
>17|TRBV4-3|TRBJ2-5
CASSQGPSGSNQETQYF
>15|TRBV5-6|TRBJ1-4
CASSLRSGGNEKLFF
>18|TRBV5-1|TRBJ1-2
CASSLLARRNDNYEGYTF
>17|TRBV7-9|TRBJ1-2
CASSLTEPGQGIVGYTF
>13|TRBV12-5|TRBJ1-2
CASGLEEGVGYTF
>13|TRBV9|TRBJ1-1
CASRPFSDTEAFF
>16|TRBV5-6|TRBJ2-7
CASSLGARTSSYEQYF
>16|TRBV9|TRBJ2-3
CASSVEGALGTDTQYF
>13|TRBV2|TRBJ1-1
CASSLRGNTEAFF
>14|TRBV5-1|TRBJ1-1
CASSLYTGNTEAFF
>13|TRBV5-1|TRBJ2-7
CASSLDSTYEQYF
>15|TRBV30|TRBJ2-3
CAWTGTSTYTDTQYF
>16|TRBV7-2|TRBJ1-1
CASSPISSRVFAEAFF
>15|TRBV6-5|TRBJ2-7
CASSYRPGGIYEQYF
>15|TRBV15|TRBJ2-1
CATSSQGKNYNEQFF
>15|TRBV7-2|TRBJ1-1
CASSLFGGTGTEAFF
>12|TRBV4-1|TRBJ2-1
CASSQGTDEQFF
>17|TRBV5-4|TRBJ2-7
CASSLEALGLAGHEQYF
>15|TRBV6-6|TRBJ1-4
CASSLDTGGTEKLFF
>14|TRBV27|TRBJ2-7
CASSASVGRYEQYF
>13|TRBV7-6|TRBJ1-1
CASSEDRDTEAFF
>15|TRBV7-3|TRBJ2-3
CASSSPGGRGDTQYF
>12|TRBV7-2|TRBJ1-2
CASSFLGGGYTF
>15|TRBV19|TRBJ1-2
CASSIDIRQGYGYTF
>14|TRBV7-8|TRBJ2-5
CASSFLAAQETQYF
>20|TRBV4-1|TRBJ1-1
CASSQRSVGGGQGMNTEAFF
>16|TRBV4-1|TRBJ2-7
CASSHAAGTGGYEQYF
>15|TRBV2|TRBJ2-1
CASRPGLAGDNEQFF
>15|TRBV15|TRBJ2-1
CATSRGDLAYNEQFF
>13|TRBV10-3|TRBJ1-2
CAIRTTGDGGYTF
>16|TRBV29-1|TRBJ2-1
CSVVGQAPQFNNEQFF
>20|TRBV27|TRBJ2-1
CASSSLKGTGNLKSYNEQFF
>15|TRBV5-6|TRBJ2-2
CASSTPPVQGGELFF